These T cell receptor beta chains were read from a single sample in a study of spatial heterogeneity in lung cancer. TCRdb itself ran the 5' RACE reads through MiXCR, one entry per CDR3 protein. The data hold about 38,000 distinct CDR3 sequences, with around 5% observed a single time. The specimen comprised PBMCs, sampled at surgery. The receptors originated from a female donor with early-stage non-small cell lung cancer. The CDR3 runs from the conserved cysteine through the conserved F or W. The D gene is left open where the match is weak. Clone size is stated in some rows and not others, as once, few, many or a class when expanded.

TRBV11-2	TRBJ1-1	many	-	TGTGCCAGCAGTCGATACAGGGCCGGGTTAGAAGCTTTCTTT	CASSRYRAGLEAFF
TRBV18	TRBJ1-6	few	-	TGTGCCAGCTCACCACTTCAGGACGATAATTCACCCCTCCACTTT	CASSPLQDDNSPLHF
TRBV5-1	TRBJ1-3	few	-	TGCGCCAGCAGCTTGGGTGTTGGGCAGCCTAGTGGCACCATATACTTT	CASSLGVGQPSGTIYF
TRBV30	TRBJ2-3	many	-	TGTGCCTCCCAAGGATTTGCCGATACGCAGTATTTT	CASQGFADTQYF
TRBV6-6	TRBJ1-3	many	TRBD1	TGTGCCAGCAGTGGACAGGAAGGGTTCGGAAACACCATATATTTT	CASSGQEGFGNTIYF
TRBV29-1	TRBJ2-6	many	-	TGCAGCGCTACGGACCAGATCGGAAACGTCCTGACTTTC	CSATDQIGNVLTF
TRBV6-6	TRBJ1-2	-	-	TGTGCCAGCAGTTACGCCGGGAAAGACTATGGCTACACCTTC	CASSYAGKDYGYTF
TRBV6-6	TRBJ1-6	many	TRBD1	TGTGCCAGCAGTCCCGGGACAGACAATTCACCCCTCCACTTT	CASSPGTDNSPLHF
TRBV7-3	TRBJ2-3	-	TRBD1	TGTGCCAGCAGCTTACCGGGACAGGGGTCAGATACGCAGTATTTT	CASSLPGQGSDTQYF
TRBV28	TRBJ1-3	many	-	TGTGCCAGCACAATTGGAAACAGGAATTCACCGGATTTT	CASTIGNRNSPDF
TRBV2	TRBJ2-1	few	TRBD2	TGTGCCAGCAGTGGTATTAGCGGGGGGGCGGACGGTGAGCAGTTCTTC	CASSGISGGADGEQFF
TRBV6-2/TRBV6-3	TRBJ1-5	-	-	TGTGCCAGCAGGCAGGACGGTTTTAGCAATCAGCCCCAGCATTTT	CASRQDGFSNQPQHF
TRBV6-5	TRBJ2-3	many	-	TGTGCCAGCAGTTACCTTAGTTACGCAGATACGCAGTATTTT	CASSYLSYADTQYF
TRBV9	TRBJ1-1	-	-	TGTGCCAGCAGCACGGACCTGGACACTGAAGCTTTCTTT	CASSTDLDTEAFF
TRBV20-1	TRBJ2-1	many	TRBD2	TGCAGTGCTAGAGGCAGCGGGGGGGCCAAACACAATGAGCAGTTCTTC	CSARGSGGAKHNEQFF
TRBV6-2/TRBV6-3	TRBJ1-2	many	-	TGTGCCAGCAGTACAGGTTATGGCTACACCTTC	CASSTGYGYTF
TRBV20-1	TRBJ2-7	many	TRBD1	TGCAGTGCTAGACCCAGTGCGGGACAGGGCTTCTACGAGCAGTACTTC	CSARPSAGQGFYEQYF
TRBV11-2	TRBJ2-3	-	-	TGTGCCAGCTCCCTTTCGGGCACAGATACGCAGTATTTT	CASSLSGTDTQYF
TRBV6-5	TRBJ2-1	few	TRBD2	TGTGCCAGCACCCTAAGTCTAGCGGGCCCCAATGAGCAGTTCTTC	CASTLSLAGPNEQFF
TRBV5-1	TRBJ2-3	few	TRBD1	TGCGCCAGCAGCCAGACAGGGGGCGCAGATACGCAGTATTTT	CASSQTGGADTQYF
TRBV24-1	TRBJ2-2	many	TRBD1	TGTGCCACCAGTGGGACAGGGGCCACCGGGGAGCTGTTTTTT	CATSGTGATGELFF
TRBV6-2/TRBV6-3	TRBJ2-1	many	-	TGTGCCAGCAGTCGGACGGGCCTCTGGGACAATGAGCAGTTCTTC	CASSRTGLWDNEQFF
TRBV6-1	TRBJ2-7	many	TRBD1	TGTGCCAGCAGTAACCGGGACAGGGTTCGTCTCGAGCAGTACTTC	CASSNRDRVRLEQYF